The sequence of this T cell receptor (beta chain) was determined in a study of cytomegalovirus exposure and HLA in healthy donors (dated by TCRdb to 2016 to 2017). About the full investigation: According to an earlier analysis of a few hundred of the donors, roughly 180 million T cells yielded roughly 110 million unique TCR beta sequences and about 300 Gb of sequence data. About 320 gigabases of sequencing data and approximately 93 million unique TCR sequences were included in an early release covering 500 to 750 HLA-typed donors. Of the approximately 370 genotyped donors, 65% to 90% were placed in the genetic ancestry cluster associated with self-reported Caucasian donors. The study aimed to test whether signatures of past pathogen exposure could be identified by cataloging public T cell receptors. The study used immunosequencing to profile the T cell repertoires of approximately 630 subjects and linked those repertoires to cytomegalovirus serostatus. Along with the approximately 700-subject first cohort, a separate validation cohort of about 110 different subjects was used. To predict cytomegalovirus infection status, the study brought together high-throughput TCR immunosequencing, statistical association of individual TCRs with disease status, and machine learning. To study patterns of TCR occurrence, a later analysis re-analyzed previously published TCR beta repertoires from more than 550 donors and added high-resolution HLA genotyping. Rather than using new phenotypic data, the later analysis identified candidate immune exposures from TCR beta sequences and from how often those sequences occurred across donors. To decide whether each TCR beta V gene segment behaved as functional or pseudogenic, an earlier analysis of some 540 of the donors relied on high-throughput TCR beta sequencing. Alongside the repertoire data, information on donor age, sex, ethnicity and CMV serostatus was compiled. A later genetic analysis took genome-wide SNP genotypes for about three fifths of the 666 donors and used that subset as a discovery cohort. All discovery cohort repertoires had been generated using a single sequencing platform. Both class I and class II loci were covered by HLA typing, at four-digit resolution. The number of donors typed differed by locus, with about 629-630 for A, B, C, DRB1 and DQB1, roughly 550 for DQA1, 606 for DPA1, and around 460 for DPB1. Four or five DR-DQ haplotypes were handled as single units for association and clustering, since linkage in the cohort was strong. On average, about 240,000 unique TCR beta nucleotide sequences were sequenced per donor among more than 350 genotyped donors of the cohort, with 15% to 20% of those sequences being non-productive. Broad study findings and their caveats: When HLA alleles, especially DR and DQ, strongly co-occurred, TCR associations were difficult to assign to individual alleles. Broadly in line with IMGT annotations, most TCR beta V segments showed up in productive rearrangements about 90% or about 30% of the time in an earlier analysis of 450 to 600 of the donors. Most CMV-associated TCR beta chains appeared to be HLA-restricted in a later analysis, and the HLA associations seemed to be driven largely by CMV exposure. A further reported finding was that TCR beta sequences accurately predicted the HLA-A and HLA-B alleles for most subjects in the first cohort. The presence/absence analyses assumed that sequencing depth was roughly uniform across donors, and that assumption may not be true. Correlated functional status among segregating V segments might be attributable to linkage disequilibrium, but an unknown experimental factor could not be ruled out. V-gene and J-gene trimming of TCR beta chains was associated with a missense DCLRE1C variant in a later genetic analysis, and the association was replicated in an independent cohort. Compared with equally common non-associated chains, HLA-associated TCR beta chains in a later analysis were more clonally expanded and had lower generation probabilities. The authors suggested that the approach could potentially be generalized to other disease states and immunological phenotypes. The 87-base-pair reads could not distinguish some IMGT-functional V segments, including TRBV6-2 and TRBV6-3, so those segments were excluded. Because some donors lacked HLA typing at each locus, the association tests relied only on the typed subset. Specific HLA alleles were associated with 16,951 TCR beta sequences at a false discovery rate of 0.05 in a later analysis. In a later analysis, the rate of TCR association differed among HLA loci, with DRB1 alleles having the most associated TCRs and HLA-C alleles having the fewest. The sequencing pipeline was judged likely to have produced a cluster of highly shared sequence variants as a technical artifact. The study listed 150 to 200 TCR beta chains as associated with cytomegalovirus. Across donors, most TCR sequences were observed very rarely, whereas some public TCRs were present in many individuals. The earlier analysis of approximately 590 of the donors excluded roughly 16 rarely observed V segments, including chromosome 9 orphons, because counts were too low. A few of the identified cytomegalovirus-associated TCR beta chains were confirmed in vitro to be specific for cytomegalovirus antigens. Only TCR beta chains were sequenced in this cohort, and the absence of alpha or paired-chain data limited detectable features. In a later genetic analysis, fewer N-insertions in productive TCRs were reported among donors in an Asian-associated ancestry cluster than the approximately 670-donor mean. In both the original and validation cohorts, the classifier was reported to diagnose cytomegalovirus status with high specificity and sensitivity. Immune exposure information for the cohort was limited to CMV serostatus. Several of the top co-occurrence clusters appeared to be linked to parvovirus B19, influenza, CMV and Epstein-Barr virus, according to a later analysis.

The germline V gene (reference sequence) provides CDR1 DFQATT and CDR2 SNEGSKA. Clipping removes 3 bases from V and 10 bases from J, with 3 as the unmatched junction base count. The CDR3 holds 11 amino acids from the cysteine to the phenylalanine. Solely the CDR3 DNA is kept, with 33 bases framed from the first base. As regards this clone: The antigen it binds to is not known. The record has no base qualities; no much larger clone is one base away.

Libraries were constructed by the immunoSEQ multiplex PCR assay. For the multiplex PCR, a mixture combining 60 forward primers for TCR Vbeta segments and 13 reverse primers for TCR Jbeta segments was used. The CDR3 region of rearranged TCR beta genes was amplified from genomic DNA with a multiplex PCR assay. On the Illumina HiSeq System, the amplified TCR beta libraries were sequenced as 87-base-pair reads. In the source study's methods: Across the 700 or so repertoires, a later analysis counted tens of millions of unique TCR beta chains, roughly 11 million of which were shared by at least two donors. A nearest-neighbor algorithm error-corrected the raw reads and collapsed the reads into unique sequences, merging closely related sequences to remove PCR and sequencing errors. Alignment of CDR3 sequences to IMGT reference sequences was used to assign V, D and J gene segments. Each retained sequence needed at least a six-nucleotide match to both a V gene segment and a J gene segment. A rearrangement counted as productive if the CDR3 had no stop codons and remained in frame with V and J, and every other rearrangement counted as non-productive. Following IMGT convention, CDR3 was defined as the stretch from the second conserved V-encoded cysteine to the conserved J-encoded phenylalanine. Sequences without an unambiguous match to a single V gene segment were excluded from the earlier analysis of a few hundred of the donors. An earlier analysis of about 590 of the donors classified V segments as functional when productive rearrangements were above 56.7% and as segregating when the standard deviation between donors was above 5%. A statistical classification framework was built for diagnosing cytomegalovirus status from the catalog of TCR beta chain sequences. In a later analysis, TCR nucleotide sequences were compared against IMGT/GENE-DB human TR gene sequences so that V and J genes could be assigned. Using the TCRdist pipeline, a later analysis assigned CDR3 sequences along with most-parsimonious VDJ recombination scenarios. In a later analysis, each TCR beta chain was defined by its CDR3 amino acid sequence together with its V-gene family, and reads without a unique V-gene family were excluded. As a way to deal with suspected cross-contamination and a sequencing artifact, a later analysis dropped approximately 590 nucleotide sequences that were highly shared and had low generation probability. For each public chain, a later analysis derived a clonal expansion index from normalized ranks of inferred template counts within each repertoire. In a later analysis, generation probabilities were computed using a VDJ recombination model fitted to out-of-frame rearrangements, and the results were checked against IGoR. In a later analysis, TCR-TCR, TCR-HLA and TCR-CMV co-occurrence was scored with hypergeometric tests, and a repertoire-size bias correction was applied to TCR pairs. False discovery rates were estimated in a later analysis by permuting HLA or CMV assignments 20 times. In a later analysis, co-occurring TCRs were grouped using DBSCAN, and TCRdist sequence similarity was added for clustering within HLA-allele-positive subsets. Repertoires with fewer than 30,000 or more than 120,000 public chains, plus five repertoires with anomalous nucleotide sharing, were excluded from co-occurrence clustering. The source is immuneACCESS, and TCRdb retained only in-frame sequences with V and J called. Part of the clones is not carried over; for the studies checked, unresolved V genes explain less than half of this, and the remainder is unexplained. V and J calls and clone size follow that table, whereas D and trimming were derived from the DNA. The sample records under 200,000 clones, around nine tenths of which are singletons. The ten largest clones add up to about 0.93% of the sample.

The cohort consisted of 600 to 700 healthy bone marrow donors. Cohort members were all nominally healthy when sampled, although unrecorded immune exposures were likely present. The donor tested CMV seronegative, placing the donor among the 350 to 400 seronegative members of the cohort. A peripheral blood sample was provided by each donor, and peripheral blood mononuclear cells were used for TCR beta sequencing. Genomic DNA was extracted from the blood cell samples with the Qiagen DNeasy Blood Extraction Kit. Sample: PBMCs. The chain links TRBV20-1 with TRBJ1-2, with 9 bases in between that match TRBD1. The clonotype originates from a woman aged 25 to 39 in good health and CMV-seronegative. The DNA sequence reads TGCAGTGCTAGCGGGACAGGGTCCTACACCTTC. It translates to CSASGTGSYTF.